What follows are 27 T cell receptor beta chains derived from one specimen sequenced in a study of sequential checkpoint blockade in melanoma. Treatment noted: randomized to nivolumab then ipilimumab (arm A) or the reverse (arm B). The assay was immunoSEQ multiplex PCR, and TCRdb's table has in-frame clones only and misses some. This sample has about 5,500 clones; around 39% occur once, and the top ten carry approximately 9%. The specimen was tumor tissue (inferred from file names), collected from a patient given nivolumab and ipilimumab in sequence. These TCRs come from a human donor with melanoma.

This clone was seen a few times. The J gene is TRBJ2-1, the V gene TRBV2; 10 nucleotides agree with TRBD2. The ends lost 8 bases at V and 2 bases at J; junction bases unmatched: 3. The CDR3 is 14 amino acids. The germline V gene has CDR1 SNHLY and CDR2 FYNNEI. The CDR3 sequence: CASATSGAYNEQFF. CDR3 bases: TGTGCCAGCGCTACTAGCGGGGCCTACAATGAGCAGTTCTTC.

In this sample, this clone turned up a few times. The V call is TRBV29-1, the J call TRBJ1-1, with 7 positions matching TRBD1. The V and J ends lost 7 bases and 5 bases, in that order; junction bases with no gene match: 10. The CDR3 loop spans 13 amino acids. Germline lookup yields CDR1 SQVTM and CDR2 ANQGSEA. CDR3 sequence: CSGWTGHGTEAFF. As DNA, the CDR3 is TGCAGCGGATGGACAGGCCATGGGACTGAAGCTTTCTTT.

V is TRBV18 and J is TRBJ2-7; tentative D call: TRBD2 (5 bases). V lost 0 bases to trimming and J lost 3 bases, with 6 bases between them. The CDR3 extends over 13 amino acids. The V gene's germline CDR1 is KGHSH and CDR2 LQKENI. The CDR3 coding sequence is TGTGCCAGCTCACCACCCCGGGGCTACGAGCAGTACTTC. It encodes CASSPPRGYEQYF.

The chain recombines TRBV29-1 with TRBJ1-1; the D gene is possibly TRBD1 (5 bases). This CDR3 has 14 residues. Germline CDR1 reads SQVTM; CDR2 reads ANQGSEA. Trimming stripped 2 bases from V and 1 base from J, with 11 bases between. This CDR3 is CSVESLRGNTEAFF. In DNA, the CDR3 is TGCAGCGTTGAAAGTTTAAGGGGGAACACTGAAGCTTTCTTT.

This chain connects TRBV30 to TRBJ1-1; D remains ambiguous. CDR1 is GTSNPN and CDR2 is SVGIG in the germline V gene (reference sequence). The length of the CDR3 is 14 residues. Trimming cost V 5 bases and J 0 bases, with 13 bases left between them. CDR3 sequence: CAWVGTALNTEAFF. The CDR3 nucleotides read TGTGCCTGGGTGGGAACAGCGTTGAACACTGAAGCTTTCTTT.

This clone has just a few counts. The gene calls are TRBV11-1 and TRBJ2-2, with 9 bases lining up with TRBD2. Germline V gene sequence: CDR1 SGHAT, CDR2 FQDESV (reference sequence). The V gene end was trimmed by 3 bases and the J gene end by 2 bases; junction bases not matched to a gene: 4. The CDR3 contains 16 residues. CDR3 bases: TGTGCCAGCAGCTTGTTTAGCGGGAGCAACACCGGGGAGCTGTTTTTT. Protein product: CASSLFSGSNTGELFF.

Note on this clone: This specimen includes other DNA sequences encoding the same CDR3. The chain recombines TRBV19 with TRBJ2-3; 7 bases line up with TRBD2. V was clipped by 4 bases and J by 2 bases; unmatched bases: 6. Germline V gene data show CDR1 as LNHDA and CDR2 as SQIVND (reference sequence). The CDR3 sequence is 15 residues long. CDR3 DNA: TGTGCCAGTAGTACGGGACTACTAGACACAGATACGCAGTATTTT. Protein sequence: CASSTGLLDTDTQYF.

By sample share, this clone is medium-sized (0.01 to 0.1%). V and J are TRBV11-3 and TRBJ1-2; 12 positions match TRBD1. CDR1 and CDR2 from the germline V gene are SGHNT and YENEEA. V lost 4 bases to trimming and J lost 0 bases; unmatched junction nucleotides: 9. This CDR3 has 18 residues. CDR3 nucleotides: TGTGCCAGCAGCTGCCGGGACAGGGGGCGGTCAGCTAACTATGGCTACACCTTC. This sequence encodes CASSCRDRGRSANYGYTF.

V gene TRBV5-8 combines with J gene TRBJ2-3, with a possible D match to TRBD1 (5 bases). Per the germline V gene, CDR1 is SGHTS and CDR2 is YDEGEE. This CDR3 has 13 residues. V lost 4 bases to trimming and J lost 2 bases, with 8 bases between them. CDR3 region: CASSTGSTDTQYF. The CDR3 nucleotides are TGTGCCAGCAGCACAGGATCCACAGATACGCAGTATTTT.

This clone was seen a few times. Other DNA sequences of this sample code for an identical CDR3. This chain uses TRBV9 with TRBJ1-2; a weak D match, TRBD1 (5 bases). Per the germline V gene, CDR1 is SGDLS and CDR2 is YYNGEE. V was clipped by 0 bases and J by 2 bases, with 11 bases between them. There are 15 residues in the CDR3. The CDR3 nucleotides read TGTGCCAGCAGCGTAGCCGAAGGGACCAACTATGGCTACACCTTC. It translates to CASSVAEGTNYGYTF.

V and J are TRBV27 and TRBJ2-2; D gene ambiguous. The CDR3 is 12 amino acids. The germline CDR1 and CDR2 sequences are MNHEY and SMNVEV (reference sequence). Trimming took off 6 bases at V and 2 bases at J, with 4 bases between the two ends. The CDR3 sequence: CASSHNTGELFF. CDR3 in DNA: TGTGCCAGCAGCCATAACACCGGGGAGCTGTTTTTT.

The chain carries TRBV29-1 and TRBJ1-1; the D gene is possibly TRBD1 (5 bases). CDR3 length: 13 amino acids. Trimming cost V 7 bases and J 1 base, with 13 bases left between them. Looked up from germline, CDR1 is SQVTM and CDR2 is ANQGSEA. In nucleotides, the CDR3 is TGCAGCGAAACGGGACCGTCGAACACTGAAGCTTTCTTT. Translating gives CSETGPSNTEAFF.

The chain recombines TRBV19 with TRBJ2-3; weak D call: TRBD2 (5 bases). The CDR3 contains 14 residues. The V and J ends lost 4 bases and 4 bases respectively, with 12 bases between them. CDR1 is LNHDA, CDR2 SQIVND, per germline (reference sequence). Here the CDR3 reads CASSRRGSADTQYF. CDR3 DNA: TGTGCCAGTAGTAGACGGGGATCCGCAGATACGCAGTATTTT.

The chain uses TRBV19 and TRBJ1-1; D gene ambiguous. Germline-derived CDR1 and CDR2 are LNHDA and SQIVND (reference sequence). The V and J ends lost 6 bases and 2 bases respectively, with 19 bases between them. The CDR3 has 16 residues. In DNA, the CDR3 is TGTGCCAGTAGAGGAATCTTTACCGACGGAAACACTGAAGCTTTCTTT. This translates into CASRGIFTDGNTEAFF.

This sequence joins TRBV18 and TRBJ2-1, with a possible D match to TRBD2 (6 bases). CDR3 length: 15 residues. CDR1 KGHSH and CDR2 LQKENI come from the germline V gene. Trimming removed 1 base at V and 7 bases at J, with 14 bases between. Here the CDR3 DNA reads TGTGCCAGCTCACCACGGGACTCGGATTTGAATGAGCAGTTCTTC. This codes for CASSPRDSDLNEQFF.

There are a few counts of this clone. The rearrangement uses TRBV11-3 and TRBJ2-7; the match to TRBD1 covers 8 bases. Germline assignment: CDR1 SGHNT and CDR2 YENEEA. The trim removed 4 bases at V and 3 bases at J, leaving 8 bases unmatched. This CDR3 comprises 15 residues. CDR3 nucleotides: TGTGCCAGCAGCTATGGACAGGGCCTAAACTACGAGCAGTACTTC. This gives the protein CASSYGQGLNYEQYF.

This clone came up a few times. The V call is TRBV18, the J call TRBJ1-5, with TRBD1 as a possible D gene (5 bases). This CDR3 has 15 residues. The ends were cut back, 3 bases at V and 3 bases at J, with 12 bases in the middle. Germline CDR1 KGHSH, CDR2 LQKENI. Here the CDR3 DNA reads TGTGCCAGCTCACCGTCTCAGGGACCCAATCAGCCCCAGCATTTT. It yields the protein CASSPSQGPNQPQHF.

The chain has TRBV2 and TRBJ2-1; 10 bases agree with TRBD1. The CDR3 has 12 amino acids. Looked up from germline, CDR1 is SNHLY and CDR2 is FYNNEI. V gave up 3 bases and J gave up 14 bases; unmatched junction bases: 4. CDR3 protein: CASSDLGTGEFF. CDR3 sequence (DNA): TGTGCCAGCAGTGACCTCGGGACAGGGGAGTTCTTC.

This clone has only one observation. The rearrangement uses TRBV18 and TRBJ2-6; D remains unclear. Looked up from germline, CDR1 is KGHSH and CDR2 is LQKENI. Deletions cut 4 bases from V and 0 bases from J, with 10 bases between. This CDR3 has 16 amino acids. The CDR3 loop is CASSRPPFSGANVLTF. CDR3 nucleotides: TGTGCCAGCTCACGCCCGCCCTTCTCTGGGGCCAACGTCCTGACTTTC.

This clone occurred a few times. The V and J genes are TRBV28 and TRBJ2-7, with 12 bases lining up with TRBD2. CDR3 length equals 15 residues. CDR1 MDHEN and CDR2 SYDVKM come from the germline V gene. Trimming cost V 6 bases and J 3 bases; bases outside gene matches: 6. The CDR3, as DNA: TGTGCCAGCAGGAGACTAGCGGGGGTAGGCTACGAGCAGTACTTC. Translation: CASRRLAGVGYEQYF.

Only one count was recorded for this clone. V and J are TRBV7-5 and TRBJ2-3; the table's D call, TRBD2, was not checked against the DNA. TRBV7-5 is shown as a pseudogene. This CDR3 comprises 16 residues. The CDR3 here is CASSREVAGLTDTQYF. In nucleotides, the CDR3 is TGTGCCAGCAGCCGAGAAGTAGCGGGACTCACAGATACGCAGTATTTT.

The genes are TRBV9 and TRBJ2-1, with 12 bases lining up with TRBD2. The V gene's germline CDR1 is SGDLS and CDR2 YYNGEE. Germline trimming cut 3 bases from V and 8 bases from J; bases unmatched to any gene: 9. This CDR3 contains 16 residues. CDR3 sequence: CASSAASGRASYEQFF. The CDR3 bases are TGTGCCAGCAGCGCCGCTAGCGGGAGGGCCAGCTATGAGCAGTTCTTC.

This clone was counted only a few times. The gene calls are TRBV28 and TRBJ2-5; D is unclear. Looked up from germline, CDR1 is MDHEN and CDR2 is SYDVKM. Between the trimmed V and J ends, which lost 5 bases and 4 bases, there was a span of 11 bases. This CDR3 comprises 13 residues. The CDR3 DNA sequence: TGTGCCAGCAGTCCCCCGAGACGAGAGACCCAGTACTTC. It codes for CASSPPRRETQYF.

Judged by abundance, this clone is medium-sized (0.01 to 0.1%). The V call is TRBV11-3, the J call TRBJ2-1; D unresolved. The CDR3 is made up of 14 amino acids. The V gene lost 5 bases and the J gene lost 7 bases, with 15 bases spanning the gap. CDR1 and CDR2 from the germline V gene are SGHNT and YENEEA. The CDR3 DNA follows: TGTGCCAGCAGCAGCTCCCACGGTGGGAATGAGCAGTTCTTC. It codes for CASSSSHGGNEQFF.

This clone is deemed medium-sized. The chain uses TRBV27 and TRBJ2-7; 12 bases map to TRBD2. CDR3 length: 16 residues. The V segment lost 2 bases and the J segment 5 bases; nucleotides outside the gene matches: 7. The germline CDR1 and CDR2 sequences are MNHEY and SMNVEV (reference sequence). CDR3 loop: CASSLRGLAGFDEQYF. CDR3 coding DNA: TGTGCCAGCAGTTTACGCGGACTAGCGGGATTCGACGAGCAGTACTTC.

This clone was counted between two and nine times. V usage is TRBV14 and J usage is TRBJ2-7; maybe TRBD2 (5 bases). The CDR3 sequence is 15 residues long. V lost 4 bases, J lost 2 bases, and 15 bases lay in between. CDR1 is SGHDN, CDR2 FVKESK, per germline. CDR3 in amino acids: CASSPFWAGAYEQYF. The CDR3 DNA sequence: TGTGCCAGCAGCCCTTTCTGGGCGGGCGCCTACGAGCAGTACTTC.

The V call is TRBV9, the J call TRBJ2-7; TRBD2 matches 8 bases. V dropped 5 bases and J dropped 6; count of bases not matched to a gene: 10. CDR1 is SGDLS, CDR2 YYNGEE, per germline. The CDR3 totals 14 residues. CDR3 loop: CASRRSGSSAEQYF. The CDR3 region has the DNA TGTGCCAGCAGGAGAAGCGGGAGTTCTGCCGAGCAGTACTTC.